A selection of T cell receptor beta chains follows, all from one sample in a study of graft-versus-host responses after intestinal transplantation. Sequenced by immunoSEQ multiplex PCR; TCRdb stores in-frame clones only, minus some. The data hold 50,000 to 60,000 clones, with about nine tenths observed a single time. Their specific antigens are unknown. The material sequenced was unstimulated CD4+ T cells sorted from spleen or lymph node cells, taken before transplant. These TCRs come from a human donor who was the organ donor for an intestinal transplant. CDR3s include the opening cysteine and the closing phenylalanine or tryptophan. D genes are given only for firm matches. Clone size is shown for a subset of rows, as once, few, many or a class of expanded clone.

j_call clone_size d_call v_call cdr3_nt cdr3_aa
TRBJ1-1 few TRBD1 TRBV6-5 TGTGCCAGCAGTTGGACAGGGAACACTGAAGCTTTCTTT CASSWTGNTEAFF
TRBJ2-5 - - TRBV9 TGTGCCAGCAGCGTAGTCCCTAGCCAAGAGACCCAGTACTTC CASSVVPSQETQYF
TRBJ2-7 - TRBD1 TRBV7-3 TGTGCCAGCAGCTTCGGACAGGGGTACGAGCAGTACTTC CASSFGQGYEQYF
TRBJ1-6 - - TRBV28 TGTGCCAGCAGTCTAGGGTCCCCTCGAAATTCACCCCTCCACTTT CASSLGSPRNSPLHF
TRBJ1-1 - TRBD1 TRBV27 TGTGCCAGCAGTGAAACCAGGGGGTGGACTGAAGCTTTCTTT CASSETRGWTEAFF
TRBJ1-6 - - TRBV5-4 TGTGCCAGCAGCCTGGTACTCGGGGGGACTAATAATTCACCCCTCCACTTT CASSLVLGGTNNSPLHF
TRBJ2-5 - - TRBV10-3 TGTGCCATCAGTGAGTCGAAAACTAGCCAAGAGACCCAGTACTTC CAISESKTSQETQYF
TRBJ1-5 once - TRBV2 TGTGCCAGCGCCCGCTCAGCCCCGGGGGCCAATCAGCCCCAGCATTTT CASARSAPGANQPQHF
TRBJ2-7 once - TRBV5-1 TGCGCCAGCAGCTTGGGGGGCAGGGGGGCCTCCTACGAGCAGTACTTC CASSLGGRGASYEQYF
TRBJ1-1 - - TRBV19 TGTGCCAGTAGTATTGGGATTCTGGCACCGAACACTGAAGCTTTCTTT CASSIGILAPNTEAFF
TRBJ2-1 - TRBD2 TRBV12-5 TGTGCTAGTGGTTGGGCGGGACTAGCGGGAGGACACAATGAGCAGTTCTTC CASGWAGLAGGHNEQFF
TRBJ2-2 - TRBD2 TRBV11-3 TGTGCCAGCAGCTCCCACCGGGATCTAGCGGGAGGGGGCACCGGGGAGCTGTTTTTT CASSSHRDLAGGGTGELFF
TRBJ2-7 - - TRBV19 TGTGCCAGTAGTATTCCGGGCCCCTACGAGCAGTACTTC CASSIPGPYEQYF
TRBJ2-7 - TRBD2 TRBV18 TGTGCCAGCTCACCCGGGACTAGCGGGTCCTACGAGCAGTACTTC CASSPGTSGSYEQYF
TRBJ2-3 - - TRBV7-9 TGTGCCACCCCCCTCACAGATACGCAGTATTTT CATPLTDTQYF
TRBJ2-3 - - TRBV6-6 TGTGCCAGCACTCACGGGTGGGGTCACACAGATACGCAGTATTTT CASTHGWGHTDTQYF
TRBJ2-2 - - TRBV7-8 TGTGCCAGCAGCTTGTTGGGAGAGGGGGAGCTGTTTTTT CASSLLGEGELFF
TRBJ2-2 - TRBD2 TRBV11-1 TGTGCCAGCAGCGGCAAAAGCGGGAGTGGGACCGGGGAGCTGTTTTTT CASSGKSGSGTGELFF
TRBJ2-3 few TRBD2 TRBV5-1 TGCGCCAGCAGCTTGGGTACACCCGGGACTAGGCTGGTTACGCAGTATTTT CASSLGTPGTRLVTQYF
TRBJ2-5 - TRBD1 TRBV28 TGTGCCAGCAGCCAGACAGGGGGAAGTAGAGAGACCCAGTACTTC CASSQTGGSRETQYF
TRBJ1-2 - TRBD1 TRBV10-3 TGTGCCACCAGTGGGACAGGAGCCGCACTATATGGCTACACCTTC CATSGTGAALYGYTF
TRBJ2-1 - TRBD1 TRBV28 TGTGCCAGCAGTCCCCCTCCGGGACAGGGTAGGTATGAGCAGTTCTTC CASSPPPGQGRYEQFF
TRBJ2-1 - - TRBV7-6 TGTGCCAGCAGCTTAAACGCCTACAATGAGCAGTTCTTC CASSLNAYNEQFF
TRBJ2-7 - TRBD1 TRBV6-1 TGTGCCAGCAGTCGACAGGGTTACGAGCAGTACTTC CASSRQGYEQYF
TRBJ2-1 once TRBD2 TRBV28 TGTGCCAGCAGTTTACCCGGGACTAGGAGTAGGTCCGATGAGCAGTTCTTC CASSLPGTRSRSDEQFF
TRBJ1-1 - - TRBV7-9 TGTGCCAGCAGCTTAGAGAGGGGTATGAACACTGAAGCTTTCTTT CASSLERGMNTEAFF
TRBJ1-6 - - TRBV27 TGTGCCAGCAGGACACAGGGACCCAATTCACCCCTCCACTTT CASRTQGPNSPLHF
TRBJ1-1 - - TRBV27 TGTGCCAGCAGCTCTGTAGGGATGAACACTGAAGCTTTCTTT CASSSVGMNTEAFF
TRBJ2-7 - TRBD2 TRBV6-6 TGTGCCAGCAGTTGGACTAGCGGGAGCTACGAGCAGTACTTC CASSWTSGSYEQYF
TRBJ2-7 - TRBD2 TRBV4-3 TGCGCCAGCAGCCAAGGAACCTACCGCAGCGGAGCGACTAGCGGAACCTACGAGCAGTACTTC CASSQGTYRSGATSGTYEQYF
TRBJ2-7 - TRBD1 TRBV6-6 TGTGCCAGCAGCCGGACCCAGGGGGCCTCCTACGAGCAGTACTTC CASSRTQGASYEQYF
TRBJ2-1 - TRBD2 TRBV2 TGTGCCACGGGACTAGCCCTTTACAATGAGCAGTTCTTC CATGLALYNEQFF
TRBJ2-1 - TRBD1 TRBV6-1 TGTGCCACCTGGGGACAGGGGGTCTCCTACAATGAGCAGTTCTTC CATWGQGVSYNEQFF
TRBJ2-3 once - TRBV19 TGTGCCAGTAAAGACTCGTCGGGGACCTACCTCACAGATACGCAGTATTTT CASKDSSGTYLTDTQYF
TRBJ2-5 - - TRBV27 TGTGCCAGCAGAAGACAGAACGAAGAGACCCAGTACTTC CASRRQNEETQYF
TRBJ1-4 - - TRBV21-1 TGTGCCAGCAGCAAAGGGGGAGGCAAAACAACTAATGAAAAACTGTTTTTT CASSKGGGKTTNEKLFF
TRBJ1-2 - - TRBV7-2 TGTGCCAGCAGCTTAGGCCTGGAGTTTGGCTACACCTTC CASSLGLEFGYTF
TRBJ1-1 - - TRBV19 TGTGCCAGTAGTCGGAGAAACACTGAAGCTTTCTTT CASSRRNTEAFF
TRBJ1-1 few TRBD1 TRBV5-1 TGCGCCAGCAGCTTGGGGGACAGGATTGAAGCTTTCTTT CASSLGDRIEAFF
TRBJ1-6 few - TRBV6-6 TGTGCCAGCAGGTCACAGGTCGACTATAATTCACCCCTCCACTTT CASRSQVDYNSPLHF
TRBJ2-3 once - TRBV11-1 TGTGCCAGCAGCTTACGCCGGCAGACTAGCACAGATACGCAGTATTTT CASSLRRQTSTDTQYF
TRBJ2-7 - TRBD1 TRBV5-1 TGCGCCAGCAGCCCCGCTCTCGGACAGGCCAGATACGAGCAGTACTTC CASSPALGQARYEQYF
TRBJ2-7 - TRBD1 TRBV4-1 TGCGCCAGCAGCCAACCGGGACAGGGGGCGTACGAGCAGTACTTC CASSQPGQGAYEQYF
TRBJ2-3 - - TRBV6-5 TGTGCCAGCAAAATCTCGACAGACACAGATACGCAGTATTTT CASKISTDTDTQYF
TRBJ2-1 - TRBD2 TRBV7-7 TGTGCTAGCAGCCCTAGCGGGCTTTACAATGAGCAGTTCTTC CASSPSGLYNEQFF
TRBJ2-7 - - TRBV25-1 TGTGCCAGCAGTGGGGGCGGAGCCTACGAGCAGTACTTC CASSGGGAYEQYF
TRBJ1-4 - TRBD1 TRBV4-2 TGTGCCAGCAGCCAGTCCCGGACAGGAGGGAGATCGCGGGAAAATGAAAAACTGTTTTTT CASSQSRTGGRSRENEKLFF
TRBJ2-2 - - TRBV27 TGTGCCAGCAGTTTATCGCGCCCCTCTATCGGGGAGCTGTTTTTT CASSLSRPSIGELFF
TRBJ1-1 - - TRBV19 TGTGCCAGTAACCGCGGCGGGAACACTGAAGCTTTCTTT CASNRGGNTEAFF
TRBJ2-7 - - TRBV15 TGTGCCACCAGCAGAGAGTCGACCTCGCTCTACGAGCAGTACTTC CATSRESTSLYEQYF
TRBJ2-5 - - TRBV9 TGTGCCAGCAGCGTAGAAAATGGGAGAGGGGAGACCCAGTACTTC CASSVENGRGETQYF
TRBJ1-1 - - TRBV18 TGTGCCAGCTCACCGGACACTGAAGCTTTCTTT CASSPDTEAFF